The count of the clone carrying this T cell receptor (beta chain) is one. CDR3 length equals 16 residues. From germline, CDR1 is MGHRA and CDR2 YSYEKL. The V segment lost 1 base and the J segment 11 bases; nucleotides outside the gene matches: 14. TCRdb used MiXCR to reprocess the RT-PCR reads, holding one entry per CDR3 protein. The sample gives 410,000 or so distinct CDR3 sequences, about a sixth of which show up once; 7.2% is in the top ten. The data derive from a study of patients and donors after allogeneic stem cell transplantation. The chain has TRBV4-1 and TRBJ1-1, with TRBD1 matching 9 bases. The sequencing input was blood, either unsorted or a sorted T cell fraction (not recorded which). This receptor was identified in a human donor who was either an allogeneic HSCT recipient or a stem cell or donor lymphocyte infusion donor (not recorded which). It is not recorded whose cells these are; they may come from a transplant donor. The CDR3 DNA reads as TGCGCCAGCAGCCAAGCCGTCGGACAGGGGCTGTACGGGGCTTTCTTT. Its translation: CASSQAVGQGLYGAFF.